Listed below are T cell receptor beta chains from one sample, sequenced in a study of blood T cell repertoires in COVID-19. Sequenced by immunoSEQ multiplex PCR; TCRdb stores in-frame clones only, minus some. The sample includes over 85,000 clones, roughly 85% of them seen just once. Sequenced sample: peripheral blood. The receptors here all came from a human donor in a cohort sampled during active COVID-19. CDR3s include the opening cysteine and the closing phenylalanine or tryptophan. A D gene is named only where the DNA matches it firmly. Clone sizes are given selectively: once, few, many, or a class where the clone is expanded.

NA	TRBV2	TRBJ1-2	NA	CASKIQGYGYTF	TGTGCCAGCAAGATCCAGGGCTATGGCTACACCTTC
NA	TRBV7-8	TRBJ2-1	NA	CASSLGRGNPYNEQFF	TGTGCCAGCAGCTTAGGGCGCGGGAATCCCTACAATGAGCAGTTCTTC
NA	TRBV7-2	TRBJ2-5	TRBD2	CASSRGVGLAEETQYF	TGTGCCAGCAGCCGGGGGGTCGGGCTAGCGGAAGAGACCCAGTACTTC
NA	TRBV2	TRBJ2-7	TRBD2	CASTSEGTSYNEQYF	TGTGCCAGCACCTCCGAGGGGACTAGTTACAACGAGCAGTACTTC
medium-sized	TRBV7-6	TRBJ1-1	TRBD1	CASSYRDRGPSNTEAFF	TGTGCCAGCAGCTACCGGGACAGGGGGCCTTCGAACACTGAAGCTTTCTTT
NA	TRBV5-6	TRBJ2-4	NA	CASSQFGGRSGAKNIQYF	TGTGCCAGCAGCCAGTTCGGGGGGCGAAGTGGGGCCAAAAACATTCAGTACTTC
NA	TRBV28	TRBJ2-7	NA	CASSLEGGGDSYEQYF	TGTGCCAGCAGTTTGGAGGGAGGGGGGGACTCCTACGAGCAGTACTTC
few	TRBV5-1	TRBJ2-1	TRBD2	CASSLKLAGEGNEQFF	TGCGCCAGCAGCTTGAAGTTGGCGGGAGAAGGCAATGAGCAGTTCTTC
NA	TRBV18	TRBJ2-3	NA	CASSPLRSTGASTDTQYF	TGTGCCAGCTCACCACTGCGGTCGACAGGTGCTAGCACAGATACGCAGTATTTT
once	TRBV3-1/TRBV3-2	TRBJ1-1	NA	CASSQRPGGSERAFF	TGTGCCAGCAGCCAGAGGCCCGGCGGGTCGGAAAGAGCTTTCTTT